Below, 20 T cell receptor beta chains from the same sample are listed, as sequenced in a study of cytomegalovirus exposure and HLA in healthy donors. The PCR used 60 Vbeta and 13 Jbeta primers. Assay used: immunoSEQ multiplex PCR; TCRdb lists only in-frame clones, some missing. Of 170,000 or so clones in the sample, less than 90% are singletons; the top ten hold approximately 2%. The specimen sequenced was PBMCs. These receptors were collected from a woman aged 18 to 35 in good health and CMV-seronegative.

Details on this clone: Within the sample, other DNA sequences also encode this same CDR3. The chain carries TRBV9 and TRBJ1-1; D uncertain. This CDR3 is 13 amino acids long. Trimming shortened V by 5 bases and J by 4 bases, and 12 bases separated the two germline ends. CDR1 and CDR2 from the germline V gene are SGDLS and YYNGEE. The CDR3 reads CASSLGGSTEAFF. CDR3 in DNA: TGTGCCAGCAGTCTGGGTGGGAGCACTGAAGCTTTCTTT.

The CDR3 DNA is TGTGCCAGCAGCTTGGTCTACTATTCTGATTCACCCCTCCACTTT. Translated, it gives CASSLVYYSDSPLHF. V gene TRBV7-2 combines with J gene TRBJ1-6; D remains unclear. Trimming took 3 bases from V and 8 from J, leaving 14 bases between them. The CDR3 spans 15 residues. Per germline, CDR1 SGHTA and CDR2 FQGNSA.

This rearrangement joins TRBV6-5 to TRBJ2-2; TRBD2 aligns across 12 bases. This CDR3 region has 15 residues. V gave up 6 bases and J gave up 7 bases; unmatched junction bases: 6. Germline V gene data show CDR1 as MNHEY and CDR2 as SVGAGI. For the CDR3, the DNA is TGTGCCAGCAGGACGACTAGCGGGAGTTTCGGGGAGCTGTTTTTT. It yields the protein CASRTTSGSFGELFF.

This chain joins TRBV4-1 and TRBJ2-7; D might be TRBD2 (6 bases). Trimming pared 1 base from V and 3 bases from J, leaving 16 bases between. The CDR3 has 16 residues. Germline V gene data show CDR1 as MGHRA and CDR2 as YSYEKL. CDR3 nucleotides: TGCGCCAGCAGCCAAGCGGGGACTCGGCTAGGCTACGAGCAGTACTTC. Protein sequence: CASSQAGTRLGYEQYF.

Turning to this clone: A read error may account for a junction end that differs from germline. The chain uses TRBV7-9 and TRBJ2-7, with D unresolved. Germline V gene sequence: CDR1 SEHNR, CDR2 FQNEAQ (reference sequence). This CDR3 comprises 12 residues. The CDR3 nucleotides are TGTTCCAGCAGCTCAACAGCTTACGAGCAGTACTTC. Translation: CSSSSTAYEQYF.

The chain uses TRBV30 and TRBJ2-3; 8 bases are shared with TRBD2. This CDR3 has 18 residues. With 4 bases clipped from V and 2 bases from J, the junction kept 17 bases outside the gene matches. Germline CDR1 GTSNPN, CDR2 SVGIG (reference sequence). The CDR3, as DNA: TGTGCCTGGAAGTCTACCGCGGGGGGCTCGGCGCTCACAGATACGCAGTATTTT. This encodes CAWKSTAGGSALTDTQYF.

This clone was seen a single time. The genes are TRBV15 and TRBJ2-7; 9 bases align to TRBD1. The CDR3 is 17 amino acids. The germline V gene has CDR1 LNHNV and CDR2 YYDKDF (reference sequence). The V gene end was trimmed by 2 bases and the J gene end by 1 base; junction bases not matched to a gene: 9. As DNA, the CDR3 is TGTGCCACCAGCAGATCTGCGGGACAGGGTTCATCCTACGAGCAGTACTTC. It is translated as CATSRSAGQGSSYEQYF.

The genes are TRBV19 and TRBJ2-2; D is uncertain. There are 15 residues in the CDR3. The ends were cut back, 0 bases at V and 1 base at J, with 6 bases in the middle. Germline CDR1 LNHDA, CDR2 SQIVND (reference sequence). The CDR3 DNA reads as TGTGCCAGTAGTATAGATCTGTTGAACACCGGGGAGCTGTTTTTT. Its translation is CASSIDLLNTGELFF.

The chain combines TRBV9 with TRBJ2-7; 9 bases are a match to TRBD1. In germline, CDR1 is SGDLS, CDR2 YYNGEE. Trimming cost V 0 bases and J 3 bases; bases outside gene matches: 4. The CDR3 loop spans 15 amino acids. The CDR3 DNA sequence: TGTGCCAGCAGCGTAGCCACAGGGGGCTACTACGAGCAGTACTTC. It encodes CASSVATGGYYEQYF.

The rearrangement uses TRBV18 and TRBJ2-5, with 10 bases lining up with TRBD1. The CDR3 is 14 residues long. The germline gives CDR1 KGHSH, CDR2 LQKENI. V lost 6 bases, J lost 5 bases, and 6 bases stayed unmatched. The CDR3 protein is CASSTGTGAETQYF. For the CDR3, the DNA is TGTGCCAGCTCCACCGGGACAGGGGCGGAGACCCAGTACTTC.

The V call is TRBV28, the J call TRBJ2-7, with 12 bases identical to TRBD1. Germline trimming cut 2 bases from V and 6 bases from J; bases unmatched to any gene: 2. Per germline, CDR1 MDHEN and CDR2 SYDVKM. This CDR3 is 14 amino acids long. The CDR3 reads CASSLGTGGSEQYF. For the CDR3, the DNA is TGTGCCAGCAGTTTAGGGACAGGGGGCTCCGAGCAGTACTTC.

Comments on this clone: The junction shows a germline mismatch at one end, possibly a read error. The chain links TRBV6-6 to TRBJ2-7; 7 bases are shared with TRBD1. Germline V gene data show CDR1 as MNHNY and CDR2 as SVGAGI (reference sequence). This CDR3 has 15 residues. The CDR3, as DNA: TGTGCCAGCAGTCCTATCCCACAGGGGCCACCCGGGTGGAACTTC. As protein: CASSPIPQGPPGWNF.

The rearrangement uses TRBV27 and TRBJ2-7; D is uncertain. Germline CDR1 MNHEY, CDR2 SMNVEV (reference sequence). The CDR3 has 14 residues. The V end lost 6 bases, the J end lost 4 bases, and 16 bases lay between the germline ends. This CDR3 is CASSKLTAMYEQYF. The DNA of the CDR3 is TGTGCCAGCAGCAAACTAACCGCCATGTACGAGCAGTACTTC.

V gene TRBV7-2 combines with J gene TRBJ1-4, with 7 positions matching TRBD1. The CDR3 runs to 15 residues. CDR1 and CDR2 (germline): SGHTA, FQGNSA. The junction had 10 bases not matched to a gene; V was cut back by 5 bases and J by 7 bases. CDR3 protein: CASSDPRGWSEKLFF. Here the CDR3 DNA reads TGTGCCAGCAGCGATCCCAGGGGGTGGAGTGAAAAACTGTTTTTT.

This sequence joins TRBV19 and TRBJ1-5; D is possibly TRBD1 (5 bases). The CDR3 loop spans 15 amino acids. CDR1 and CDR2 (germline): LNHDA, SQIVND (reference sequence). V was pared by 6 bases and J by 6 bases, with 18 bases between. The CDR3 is CASSPGGWPGQPQHF. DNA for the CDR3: TGTGCCAGTAGCCCTGGGGGGTGGCCCGGTCAGCCCCAGCATTTT.

The CDR3 reads CASSLVAGLAGGPLNEQFF. In DNA, the CDR3 is TGTGCCAGCAGCTTAGTGGCGGGACTAGCGGGAGGGCCTTTGAATGAGCAGTTCTTC. The chain couples TRBV7-8 to TRBJ2-1; 16 nucleotides agree with TRBD2. The V gene end was trimmed by 1 base and the J gene end by 7 bases; junction bases not matched to a gene: 10. The CDR3 spans 19 residues. CDR1 is SGHVS and CDR2 is FQNEAQ in the germline V gene.

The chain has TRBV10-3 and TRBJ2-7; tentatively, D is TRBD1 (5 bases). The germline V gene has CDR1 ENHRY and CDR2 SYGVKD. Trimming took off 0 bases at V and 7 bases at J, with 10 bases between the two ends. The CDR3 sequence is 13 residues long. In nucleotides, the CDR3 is TGTGCCATCAGTGAGTCACAGGCCTGGGAGCAGTACTTC. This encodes CAISESQAWEQYF.

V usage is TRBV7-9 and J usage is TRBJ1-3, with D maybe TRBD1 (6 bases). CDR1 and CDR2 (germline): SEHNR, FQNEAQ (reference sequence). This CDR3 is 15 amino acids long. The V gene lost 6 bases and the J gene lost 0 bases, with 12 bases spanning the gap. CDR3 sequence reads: CASSYRDTSGNTIYF. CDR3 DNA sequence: TGTGCCAGCAGTTATCGGGACACCTCTGGAAACACCATATATTTT. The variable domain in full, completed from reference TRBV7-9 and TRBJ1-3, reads DTGVSQNPRHKITKRGQNVTFRCDPISEHNRLYWYRQTLGQGPEFLTYFQNEAQLEKSRLLSDRFSAERPKGSFSTLEIQRTEQGDSAMYLCASSYRDTSGNTIYFGEGSWLTVV.

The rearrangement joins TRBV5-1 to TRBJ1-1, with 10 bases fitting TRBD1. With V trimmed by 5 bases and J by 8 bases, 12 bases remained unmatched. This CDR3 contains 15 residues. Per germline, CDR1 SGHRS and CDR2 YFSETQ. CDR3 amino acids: CASRFDRGREIEAFF. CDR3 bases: TGCGCCAGCAGATTTGACAGGGGGCGGGAGATCGAAGCTTTCTTT. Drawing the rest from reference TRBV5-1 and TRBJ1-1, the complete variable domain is KAGVTQTPRYLIKTRGQQVTLSCSPISGHRSVSWYQQTPGQGLQFLFEYFSETQRNKGNFPGRFSGRQFSNSRSEMNVSTLELGDSALYLCASRFDRGREIEAFFGQGTRLTVV.

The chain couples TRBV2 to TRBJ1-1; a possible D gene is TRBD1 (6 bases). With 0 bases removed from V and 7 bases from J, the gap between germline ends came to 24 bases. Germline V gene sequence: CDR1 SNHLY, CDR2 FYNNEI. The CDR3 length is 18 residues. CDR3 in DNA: TGTGCCAGCAGTGAAGCCGCAGGGGTCCGTACCTCGACTTATGAAGCTTTCTTT. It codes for CASSEAAGVRTSTYEAFF.